The 29 T cell receptor beta chains reported below all come from one sample, sequenced in a study of CD8 T cells in Susac syndrome. About 0.5 to 1 ug RNA was reverse transcribed with random hexamers. TCRdb itself ran the immunoSEQ multiplex PCR reads through MiXCR, one entry per CDR3 protein. Found here are about 180,000 distinct CDR3 sequences, around 94% of them singletons; the top ten hold around 0.094%. The sample comprised CD4+ T cells from PBMCs. The receptors shown here come from a human donor with Susac syndrome.

The chain combines TRBV5-1 with TRBJ2-1, with 8 bases aligning to TRBD1. The germline gives CDR1 SGHRS, CDR2 YFSETQ. CDR3 length: 16 residues. The trim removed 0 bases at V and 10 bases at J, leaving 12 bases unmatched. The CDR3, as DNA: TGCGCCAGCAGCTTGGTAGCCGGGACAGGACAACTCGAGCAGTTCTTC. This gives the protein CASSLVAGTGQLEQFF. Drawing the rest from reference TRBV5-1 and TRBJ2-1, the complete variable domain is KAGVTQTPRYLIKTRGQQVTLSCSPISGHRSVSWYQQTPGQGLQFLFEYFSETQRNKGNFPGRFSGRQFSNSRSEMNVSTLELGDSALYLCASSLVAGTGQLEQFFGPGTRLTVL.

V gene TRBV20-1 combines with J gene TRBJ1-2, with D perhaps matching TRBD1 (5 bases). CDR1 and CDR2 (germline): DFQATT, SNEGSKA (reference sequence). The V gene lost 6 bases and the J gene lost 6 bases, with 17 bases spanning the gap. CDR3 length equals 13 residues. DNA of the CDR3: TGCAGTGCCCCCCGTCGGCGGGGGGATGGCTACACCTTC. Protein: CSAPRRRGDGYTF.

The genes are TRBV15 and TRBJ1-4; D is unresolved. The V gene's germline CDR1 is LNHNV and CDR2 YYDKDF (reference sequence). There are 12 residues in the CDR3. The V and J ends lost 3 bases and 4 bases respectively, with 3 bases between them. The CDR3 DNA is TGTGCCACCAGCAGGGATAATGAAAAACTGTTTTTT. This gives the protein CATSRDNEKLFF.

This clonotype is a singleton in its sample. J is TRBJ2-7 and V is TRBV19, with D maybe TRBD1 (6 bases). The CDR3 runs to 14 residues. The germline V and J ends were trimmed by 2 bases and 0 bases, with 8 bases remaining between them. CDR1 is LNHDA and CDR2 is SQIVND in the germline V gene (reference sequence). The CDR3 protein is CASSIQGNSYEQYF. Here the CDR3 DNA reads TGTGCCAGTAGTATACAGGGGAACTCCTACGAGCAGTACTTC.

The V gene is TRBV30, the J gene TRBJ2-2, with D tentatively TRBD2 (6 bases). The CDR3 consists of 12 residues. CDR1 and CDR2 (germline): GTSNPN, SVGIG (reference sequence). V shed 2 bases and J shed 7 bases, with 8 bases lying between them. The CDR3 sequence is CAWSLANGELFF. CDR3 in DNA: TGTGCCTGGAGTCTAGCGAACGGGGAGCTGTTTTTT.

The rearrangement uses TRBV20-1 and TRBJ2-4, with D possibly matching TRBD2 (5 bases). V lost 1 base to trimming and J lost 0 bases, with 13 bases between them. Germline V gives CDR1 DFQATT, CDR2 SNEGSKA (reference sequence). CDR3 length: 16 residues. In nucleotides, the CDR3 is TGCAGTGCTAGAGGTTTGAGCGGCATAGCCAAAAACATTCAGTACTTC. It is translated as CSARGLSGIAKNIQYF.

This chain uses TRBV5-8 with TRBJ1-1; unclear D gene. Trimming took 1 base from V and 3 from J, leaving 10 bases between them. CDR1 is SGHTS, CDR2 YDEGEE, per germline. CDR3 length: 14 amino acids. The CDR3, as DNA: TGTGCCAGCAGCTTGCCGAGTAGGGACACTGAAGCTTTCTTT. This codes for CASSLPSRDTEAFF.

The chain couples TRBV28 to TRBJ2-1; D is possibly TRBD1 (6 bases). CDR3 length: 15 residues. Per the germline V gene, CDR1 is MDHEN and CDR2 is SYDVKM. The V gene lost 5 bases and the J gene lost 7 bases, with 18 bases spanning the gap. In nucleotides, the CDR3 is TGTGCCAGCAGTCAAGGGGGTGCCCTCCCTAATGAGCAGTTCTTC. Translation: CASSQGGALPNEQFF.

This clonotype has a single count. The chain couples TRBV20-1 to TRBJ2-1, with 8 bases matching TRBD2. The CDR3 runs to 14 residues. The V gene end was trimmed by 6 bases and the J gene end by 4 bases; junction bases not matched to a gene: 8. Germline CDR1 DFQATT, CDR2 SNEGSKA (reference sequence). CDR3 DNA: TGCAGTGCATTAAGCGGGAGTTTGTACAATGAGCAGTTCTTC. Translating it yields CSALSGSLYNEQFF.

This chain joins TRBV7-9 and TRBJ2-1; D gene unclear. Trimming shortened V by 5 bases and J by 7 bases, and 3 bases separated the two germline ends. This CDR3 region has 10 residues. In germline, CDR1 is SEHNR, CDR2 FQNEAQ (reference sequence). The CDR3 sequence: CASSANEQFF. CDR3 coding DNA: TGTGCCAGCAGCGCAAATGAGCAGTTCTTC.

The J gene is TRBJ2-5, the V gene TRBV20-1; D perhaps matches TRBD1 (6 bases). The CDR3 sequence is 15 residues long. Germline CDR1 is DFQATT and CDR2 is SNEGSKA (reference sequence). V was clipped by 1 base and J by 4 bases, with 16 bases between them. This CDR3 reads CSARVDRIARETQYF. The CDR3 DNA sequence: TGCAGTGCTAGAGTAGACAGGATTGCAAGAGAGACCCAGTACTTC.

The DNA for the CDR3 is TGTGCCAGCAGCACAACCCGGGACTTCCAAGAGACCCAGTACTTC. Translation gives CASSTTRDFQETQYF. The rearrangement links TRBV5-4 to TRBJ2-5; D might be TRBD2 (6 bases). The CDR3 has 15 residues. V lost 4 bases and J lost 1, with 14 bases in between. CDR1 is SGHNT, CDR2 YYREEE, per germline (reference sequence).

The rearrangement links TRBV27 to TRBJ1-1; D gene ambiguous. Per the germline V gene, CDR1 is MNHEY and CDR2 is SMNVEV (reference sequence). Trimming took 1 base from V and 11 from J, leaving 14 bases between them. The CDR3 length is 13 residues. The DNA for the CDR3 is TGTGCCAGCAGTTTATACGCCGGGTCCGGGGCTTTCTTT. This gives the protein CASSLYAGSGAFF.

The rearrangement links TRBV4-2 to TRBJ1-2; D not certain. Trimming took off 0 bases at V and 7 bases at J, with 15 bases between the two ends. The CDR3 is 15 residues long. Looked up from germline, CDR1 is LGHNA and CDR2 is YNFKEQ. The CDR3 region has the DNA TGTGCCAGCAGCCAAGAGACCCTGATGAGCGGTGGCTACACCTTC. Translating gives CASSQETLMSGGYTF.

The rearrangement joins TRBV6-2 or TRBV6-3 to TRBJ2-7; 11 bases are shared with TRBD2. The length of the CDR3 is 15 residues. The J segment lost 3 bases and the V segment lost 6 bases, leaving 7 bases of the junction unmatched. Per the germline V gene, CDR1 is MNHEY and CDR2 is SVGEGT. The chain's CDR3 is CASSDTSGSFYEQYF. Written as DNA, the CDR3 is TGTGCCAGCAGCGATACTAGCGGGAGTTTCTACGAGCAGTACTTC.

The CDR3 protein is CSARDLRFGGYTF. CDR3 bases: TGCAGTGCTAGAGATCTACGGTTCGGGGGCTACACCTTC. The chain links TRBV20-1 to TRBJ1-2; D not resolved. From germline, CDR1 is DFQATT and CDR2 SNEGSKA (reference sequence). The CDR3 has 13 amino acids. V lost 0 bases, J lost 8 bases, and 13 bases lay in between.

The genes are TRBV5-1 and TRBJ2-5, with TRBD1 identical over 9 bases. The V and J ends lost 5 bases and 5 bases, in that order; junction bases with no gene match: 10. The CDR3 contains 15 residues. Germline values: CDR1 SGHRS, CDR2 YFSETQ. Here the CDR3 reads CASRAGTGSPETQYF. CDR3 in DNA: TGCGCCAGCAGGGCCGGGACAGGGTCACCCGAGACCCAGTACTTC.

This clonotype was seen just once. This chain joins TRBV2 and TRBJ1-2; TRBD1 matches at 7 bases. Germline CDR1 is SNHLY and CDR2 is FYNNEI. J was trimmed by 4 bases and V by 5 bases; bases with no gene match: 7. The CDR3 sequence is 14 residues long. The CDR3 loop reads CASSLAGGGYGYTF. DNA of the CDR3: TGTGCCAGCAGTCTGGCAGGGGGGGGCTATGGCTACACCTTC. The full variable domain, its missing parts supplied by reference TRBV2 and TRBJ1-2, is EPEVTQTPSHQVTQMGQEVILRCVPISNHLYFYWYRQILGQKVEFLVSFYNNEISEKSEIFDDQFSVERPDGSNFTLKIRSTKLEDSAMYFCASSLAGGGYGYTFGSGTRLTVV.

The V gene is TRBV20-1, the J gene TRBJ2-1; 7 positions agree with TRBD2. V lost 7 bases and J lost 5; bases outside the gene matches: 5. Germline loops: CDR1 DFQATT, CDR2 SNEGSKA (reference sequence). The CDR3 covers 12 residues. The CDR3: CSEKLADNEQFF. In DNA form, the CDR3 reads TGCAGTGAGAAGCTAGCGGACAATGAGCAGTTCTTC.

V and J are TRBV3-1 and TRBJ1-3, with D hard to call. Germline V gene data show CDR1 as LGHDT and CDR2 as YNNKEL (reference sequence). The CDR3 sequence is 16 residues long. V shed 4 bases and J shed 0 bases, with 13 bases lying between them. CDR3 in DNA: TGTGCCAGCAGCCGGGAAGGACTTAGCTCTGGAAACACCATATATTTT. Translated, it gives CASSREGLSSGNTIYF.

The rearrangement links TRBV10-3 to TRBJ2-3; TRBD2 aligns across 15 bases. The trim removed 5 bases at V and 4 bases at J, leaving 4 bases unmatched. The germline CDR1 and CDR2 sequences are ENHRY and SYGVKD. The CDR3 sequence is 16 residues long. For the CDR3, the DNA is TGTGCCATCAGTAGGACTAGCGGGGGGGCTCCAGATACGCAGTATTTT. Protein sequence: CAISRTSGGAPDTQYF.

This clonotype occurred once. The chain has TRBV30 and TRBJ1-5; D gene uncertain. Germline values: CDR1 GTSNPN, CDR2 SVGIG (reference sequence). The CDR3 loop spans 14 amino acids. The V gene lost 1 base and the J gene lost 3 bases, with 10 bases spanning the gap. The CDR3 DNA sequence: TGTGCCTGGAGTGATACGACGGTCAATCAGCCCCAGCATTTT. Its translation is CAWSDTTVNQPQHF.

The rearrangement links TRBV20-1 to TRBJ2-1; 10 nucleotides line up with TRBD1. CDR3 length equals 11 residues. CDR1 is DFQATT and CDR2 is SNEGSKA in the germline V gene (reference sequence). Trimming at V came to 6 bases and at J to 14 bases, leaving 7 bases not matched to a gene. CDR3: CSATDRGWEFF. DNA for the CDR3: TGCAGTGCCACGGACAGGGGGTGGGAGTTCTTC.

The V gene is TRBV18, the J gene TRBJ1-3; D remains unclear. This CDR3 has 14 amino acids. CDR1 is KGHSH, CDR2 LQKENI, per germline. Trimming left V 3 bases short and J 7 bases short, with 13 bases between. The chain's CDR3 is CASSPDDLVNTIYF. The CDR3 bases are TGTGCCAGCTCACCGGATGACTTGGTCAACACCATATATTTT.

V is TRBV5-1 and J is TRBJ2-2; 8 bases agree with TRBD1. Germline V lookup: CDR1 SGHRS, CDR2 YFSETQ. The CDR3 totals 16 residues. With 0 bases clipped from V and 0 bases from J, the junction kept 1 base outside the gene matches. The CDR3 region is CASSLEGQANTGELFF. In nucleotides, the CDR3 is TGCGCCAGCAGCTTGGAGGGACAGGCGAACACCGGGGAGCTGTTTTTT.

The V and J genes are TRBV4-1 and TRBJ1-2; 11 positions agree with TRBD1. The germline CDR1 and CDR2 sequences are MGHRA and YSYEKL. The J segment lost 3 bases and the V segment lost 0 bases, leaving 6 bases of the junction unmatched. The CDR3 loop spans 17 amino acids. Here the CDR3 DNA reads TGCGCCAGCAGCCAAGAGAGGACAGGGGGCCTTGACTATGGCTACACCTTC. This translates into CASSQERTGGLDYGYTF.

The rearrangement uses TRBV10-3 and TRBJ1-2; D is ambiguous. CDR1 ENHRY and CDR2 SYGVKD come from the germline V gene. The CDR3 is 14 residues long. Deletions cut 3 bases from V and 6 bases from J, with 14 bases between. The chain's CDR3 is CAISDGPEVDGYTF. CDR3 DNA sequence: TGTGCCATCAGTGACGGACCGGAGGTGGATGGCTACACCTTC.

J is TRBJ1-1 and V is TRBV5-1; a possible D gene is TRBD1 (5 bases). This CDR3 spans 14 amino acids. The ends were cut back, 0 bases at V and 2 bases at J, with 8 bases in the middle. Germline CDR1 and CDR2: SGHRS and YFSETQ. The CDR3 loop reads CASSLDRRNTEAFF. As DNA, the CDR3 is TGCGCCAGCAGCTTGGACAGGCGCAACACTGAAGCTTTCTTT. Complete variable domain (other parts from reference TRBV5-1 and TRBJ1-1): KAGVTQTPRYLIKTRGQQVTLSCSPISGHRSVSWYQQTPGQGLQFLFEYFSETQRNKGNFPGRFSGRQFSNSRSEMNVSTLELGDSALYLCASSLDRRNTEAFFGQGTRLTVV.

The CDR3 reads CASRTGTSGRVSYEQYF. Here the CDR3 DNA reads TGTGCCAGCAGGACCGGGACTAGCGGGAGAGTGTCCTACGAGCAGTACTTC. The chain joins TRBV28 to TRBJ2-7, with TRBD2 matching 14 bases. In germline, CDR1 is MDHEN, CDR2 SYDVKM. V dropped 6 bases and J dropped 1; count of bases not matched to a gene: 8. CDR3 length: 17 residues.